This T cell receptor beta chain was documented in a study of Graves' ophthalmopathy and Graves' hyperthyroidism. Study-wide findings and caveats: Progression of ophthalmopathy was predicted by the model with 65% to 71% sensitivity and roughly 78% specificity. Detection in blood was also observed for most expanded thyroid clonotypes above 0.001 frequency.

The diagnostic workup employed clinical symptoms, serum thyroxine, TRAb, thyroid ultrasound and orbital computed tomography. This clonotype has a count of ten or more. Its antigen is not known. CDR3 size: 16 residues. Germline-derived CDR1 and CDR2 are SGDLS and YYNGEE. V trimming: 4 bases; J trimming: 4 bases; junction bases outside the gene matches: 11. TCR beta CDR3 amplification used RNA transcripts. RT-PCR was first run with HTBI primers, then multiplex PCR in a second round. Each CDR3 protein gets one entry after TCRdb re-called the multiplex PCR reads with MiXCR. The sample records approximately 330,000 distinct CDR3 sequences, about a sixth being singletons.

Sequenced sample: peripheral blood. This TCR came from an adult man with Graves' ophthalmopathy. This sequence joins TRBV9 and TRBJ2-5; 9 nucleotides agree with TRBD2. DNA of the CDR3: TGTGCCAGCAGCTCGACTAGCGGATGGAATCCAGAGACCCAGTACTTC. It codes for CASSSTSGWNPETQYF.